Detailed here is one T cell receptor (beta chain). This specimen comes from a study of shared clonotypes between healthy human individuals. Study summary: Serving as donors were two women and a few men, whose ages spanned 18 to 49.

Assay runs were performed at deep level. Sequencing used immunoSEQ multiplex PCR; TCRdb keeps in-frame clones, though not all of them. The table shows more than 400,000 clones, with approximately 95% occurring only once. The germline CDR1 and CDR2 sequences are SGHVS and FQNEAQ. The CDR3 covers 12 residues. The V and J ends lost 5 bases and 8 bases respectively, with 12 bases between them. The chain recombines TRBV7-8 with TRBJ1-1; TRBD1 is a possible D gene (6 bases). The sample was naive CD4+ T cells sorted from blood. This sample's subset: CD45RA+ positively selected. This TCR was sampled from a woman in her thirties in good health. The CDR3 region is CASSGGGREAFF. DNA of the CDR3: TGTGCCAGCAGCGGAGGGGGACGGGAAGCTTTCTTT.